This TCR beta chain was obtained from a study of shared clonotypes between healthy human individuals. Produced via immunoSEQ multiplex PCR; TCRdb's table is partial and in-frame only. The repertoire holds hundreds of thousands of clones, with approximately 97% as singletons. From germline, CDR1 is MDHEN and CDR2 SYDVKM. CDR3 size: 11 residues. The rearrangement uses TRBV28 and TRBJ1-1; TRBD1 might be the D (5 bases). The clonotype comes from a woman in her twenties or thirties in good health. The sequenced sample was naive CD4+ T cells sorted from blood. The subset is: CD45RA+ positively selected. CDR3 bases: TGTACGGGGGGTGAAGGAACTGAAGCTTTCTTT. This sequence encodes CTGGEGTEAFF.